This T cell receptor beta chain appears in the sequencing data of a study of blood T cell repertoires in COVID-19. For the study at large: From T cells, B-cell-depleted T cells, or PBMCs came the material, which was cDNA or gDNA.

The data were produced by immunoSEQ multiplex PCR, yet TCRdb's version contains in-frame clones alone and is incomplete. The data show about 200,000 clones, roughly nine tenths seen once. The cohort comprised adults aged about 18 to 100 years residing in about 25 US areas. The V end was cut by 3 bases, the J end by 6 bases, with 3 bases between. This CDR3 spans 10 amino acids. In germline, CDR1 is MDHEN, CDR2 SYDVKM. The TCR was taken from a woman in her thirties or forties with acute COVID-19. This chain links TRBV28 with TRBJ2-7; D gene ambiguous. The sequenced sample was PBMCs or T cells enriched from blood (not recorded which). The CDR3 DNA reads TGTGCCAGCAGTTTCGTCGAGCAGTACTTC. Its protein product is CASSFVEQYF.